These 32 T cell receptor beta chains were sequenced from one sample in a study of T cells in Graves' hyperthyroidism and ophthalmopathy. The TCR beta CDR3 regions underwent amplification using RNA transcripts as the source. First-round RT-PCR of the TCR CDR3 relied on the HTBI primer set. TCRdb reprocessed the multiplex PCR reads via MiXCR and lists one record per CDR3 protein. The table includes 650,000 to 750,000 distinct CDR3 sequences, 12% to 15% detected once. Sequences were obtained from blood. These receptors all come from a young woman with Graves' hyperthyroidism.

The V gene is TRBV10-3, the J gene TRBJ1-2; D unclear. V lost 2 bases and J 2 bases, leaving 3 bases between the germline ends. The CDR3 is 12 amino acids. CDR1 ENHRY and CDR2 SYGVKD come from the germline V gene. The CDR3 nucleotides read TGTGCCATCAGTGAGGAAAACTATGGCTACACCTTC. Translated, it gives CAISEENYGYTF.

This clonotype was observed many times. This rearrangement joins TRBV27 to TRBJ1-5; the match to TRBD1 covers 7 bases. Per the germline V gene, CDR1 is MNHEY and CDR2 is SMNVEV (reference sequence). V trimming: 1 base; J trimming: 6 bases; junction bases outside the gene matches: 9. The CDR3 consists of 16 residues. This CDR3 reads CASSLYGRGGGQPQHF. For the CDR3, the DNA is TGTGCCAGCAGTTTATATGGCAGGGGGGGAGGTCAGCCCCAGCATTTT.

This clonotype came up many times. The chain links TRBV30 to TRBJ1-2; D may be TRBD1 (5 bases). The ends were cut back, 4 bases at V and 0 bases at J, with 12 bases in the middle. Germline lookup yields CDR1 GTSNPN and CDR2 SVGIG (reference sequence). The CDR3 covers 14 residues. CDR3 coding DNA: TGTGCCTGGAAGCCAGGGTTAGCTAACTATGGCTACACCTTC. Amino acid sequence: CAWKPGLANYGYTF.

To note about this clonotype: The conserved final phenylalanine or tryptophan is absent from the CDR3, which likely points to a read error. V gene TRBV4-1 combines with J gene TRBJ2-7, with D possibly being TRBD1 (6 bases). V was shortened by 6 bases and J by 0 bases, with 12 bases between the two germline ends. This CDR3 spans 14 amino acids. Germline-derived CDR1 and CDR2 are MGHRA and YSYEKL. CDR3 sequence (DNA): TGCGCCAGCAGACGGACAGTCAGCTCCTACGAGCAGTACCTC. Its protein product is CASRRTVSSYEQYL.

V and J are TRBV28 and TRBJ1-2; 7 nucleotides match TRBD1. Germline CDR1 reads MDHEN; CDR2 reads SYDVKM. V lost 2 bases to trimming and J lost 4 bases; unmatched junction nucleotides: 10. This CDR3 is 16 amino acids long. CDR3 sequence reads: CASSLERGGAGYGYTF. For the CDR3, the DNA is TGTGCCAGCAGTTTAGAGCGAGGGGGCGCTGGCTATGGCTACACCTTC.

This clonotype was picked up many times. V usage is TRBV6-2 or TRBV6-3 and J usage is TRBJ1-2, with a possible D match to TRBD1 (6 bases). Trimming left V 4 bases short and J 8 bases short, with 17 bases between. CDR1 is MNHEY, CDR2 SVGEGT, per germline. This CDR3 has 14 residues. CDR3 region: CASSLRTGSSGYTF. In DNA, the CDR3 is TGTGCCAGCAGTTTACGAACAGGGTCCTCCGGCTACACCTTC.

This clonotype was counted at least ten times. V usage is TRBV28 and J usage is TRBJ2-1; 7 nucleotides agree with TRBD2. Germline CDR1 reads MDHEN; CDR2 reads SYDVKM. J was trimmed by 0 bases and V by 6 bases; bases with no gene match: 5. The CDR3 spans 15 residues. The CDR3 here is CASRRRDYSYNEQFF. The DNA for the CDR3 is TGTGCCAGCAGGCGCCGGGACTACTCCTACAATGAGCAGTTCTTC.

This clonotype was recorded at least ten times. The gene calls are TRBV3-1 and TRBJ1-1; no firm D call. V was clipped by 4 bases and J by 4 bases, with 13 bases between them. The CDR3 has 14 amino acids. CDR1 and CDR2 from the germline V gene are LGHDT and YNNKEL (reference sequence). CDR3 sequence: CASSLTVVGTEAFF. For the CDR3, the DNA is TGTGCCAGCAGCCTCACAGTCGTGGGCACTGAAGCTTTCTTT.

This clonotype was detected only a few times. The genes are TRBV18 and TRBJ2-6, with unresolved D. V gave up 1 base and J gave up 0 bases, with 4 bases separating them. The CDR3 is 15 amino acids. Germline V gene data show CDR1 as KGHSH and CDR2 as LQKENI. The CDR3 coding sequence is TGTGCCAGCTCACCACTGAACTCTGGGGCCAACGTCCTGACTTTC. The encoded protein is CASSPLNSGANVLTF. The whole variable domain, filled in from reference TRBV18 and TRBJ2-6, reads NAGVMQNPRHLVRRRGQEARLRCSPMKGHSHVYWYRQLPEEGLKFMVYLQKENIIDESGMPKERFSAEFPKEGPSILRIQQVVRGDSAAYFCASSPLNSGANVLTFGAGSRLTVL.

This clonotype was seen ten or more times. The chain links TRBV18 to TRBJ2-3, with D unresolved. From germline, CDR1 is KGHSH and CDR2 LQKENI. The CDR3 spans 14 residues. V dropped 6 bases and J dropped 1 base, with 11 bases sitting between them. Written as DNA, the CDR3 is TGTGCCAGCTCCCCCGTCCCGGGCACAGATACGCAGTATTTT. Protein product: CASSPVPGTDTQYF.

This clonotype was recorded a few times. Sequence at one end of the junction differs from germline and may be a read error. The rearrangement joins TRBV30 to TRBJ1-4; D ambiguous. Germline CDR1 GTSNPN, CDR2 SVGIG (reference sequence). The CDR3 is 14 residues long. The CDR3 bases are TGTGCCTGGTCCGCACTGGCAACTAATGAAAAACTGGTTTTT. It translates to CAWSALATNEKLVF. Filled out from reference TRBV30 and TRBJ1-4, the complete variable domain reads SQTIHQWPATLVQPVGSPLSLECTVEGTSNPNLYWYRQAAGRGLQLLFYSVGIGQISSEVPQNLSASRPQDRQFILSSKKLLLSDSGFYLCAWSALATNEKLVFGSGTQLSVL.

This clonotype has a count of ten or more. The rearrangement joins TRBV7-9 to TRBJ2-1; the D is unclear. V dropped 5 bases and J dropped 5 bases, with 7 bases sitting between them. The CDR3 has 12 residues. Germline CDR1 reads SEHNR; CDR2 reads FQNEAQ (reference sequence). The CDR3 spells CASSHGDNEQFF. In DNA form, the CDR3 reads TGTGCCAGCAGCCACGGTGACAATGAGCAGTTCTTC.

This clonotype came up many times. The chain couples TRBV20-1 to TRBJ1-4; D is unclear. Germline V gene data show CDR1 as DFQATT and CDR2 as SNEGSKA (reference sequence). V dropped 0 bases and J dropped 5 bases, with 13 bases sitting between them. The CDR3 length is 15 residues. The CDR3 DNA is TGCAGTGCTAGAGATCCGTTCAAGGAAAATGAAAAACTGTTTTTT. Translating gives CSARDPFKENEKLFF.

This clonotype appeared many times. The chain combines TRBV2 with TRBJ1-1; no clear D. Trimming pared 4 bases from V and 0 bases from J, leaving 9 bases between. CDR1 is SNHLY, CDR2 FYNNEI, per germline. The CDR3 sequence is 14 residues long. The CDR3 DNA sequence: TGTGCCAGCAGTGGGCCCGCCATGAACACTGAAGCTTTCTTT. Its protein is CASSGPAMNTEAFF.

J is TRBJ2-7 and V is TRBV15, with TRBD2 identical over 13 bases. J was trimmed by 0 bases and V by 3 bases; bases with no gene match: 5. This CDR3 has 17 residues. Germline V gene sequence: CDR1 LNHNV, CDR2 YYDKDF (reference sequence). In nucleotides, the CDR3 is TGTGCCACCAGCAGTACCACTAGCGGGAGGGCCTCCTACGAGCAGTACTTC. Translation: CATSSTTSGRASYEQYF.

This clonotype was seen only a few times. This sequence joins TRBV6-2 or TRBV6-3 and TRBJ2-1; 12 nucleotides agree with TRBD2. V dropped 0 bases and J dropped 0; count of bases not matched to a gene: 21. CDR3 length equals 24 residues. Germline V gene sequence: CDR1 MNHEY, CDR2 SVGEGT. The CDR3 loop reads CASSYSSGGGRRTSGTGSYNEQFF. CDR3 nucleotides: TGTGCCAGCAGTTACTCGAGTGGTGGGGGCCGAAGGACTAGCGGGACTGGCTCCTACAATGAGCAGTTCTTC.

This clonotype was detected ten times or more. The gene calls are TRBV20-1 and TRBJ1-5; TRBD1 might be the D (5 bases). The CDR3 covers 14 residues. Deletions cut 6 bases from V and 0 bases from J, with 12 bases between. Per the germline V gene, CDR1 is DFQATT and CDR2 is SNEGSKA (reference sequence). The CDR3 bases are TGCAGTGCCTCGACAGTCCATAGCAATCAGCCCCAGCATTTT. Protein: CSASTVHSNQPQHF.

A few counts support this clonotype. The chain carries TRBV9 and TRBJ1-6, with TRBD1 matching over 7 bases. This CDR3 spans 15 amino acids. Germline CDR1 and CDR2: SGDLS and YYNGEE. With 4 bases clipped from V and 7 bases from J, the junction kept 8 bases outside the gene matches. In DNA form, the CDR3 reads TGTGCCAGCAGCCCAACGACAGGGTCGAATTCACCCCTCCACTTT. Its protein product is CASSPTTGSNSPLHF. The whole variable domain, filled in from reference TRBV9 and TRBJ1-6, reads DSGVTQTPKHLITATGQRVTLRCSPRSGDLSVYWYQQSLDQGLQFLIQYYNGEERAKGNILERFSAQQFPDLHSELNLSSLELGDSALYFCASSPTTGSNSPLHFGNGTRLTVT.

Turning to this clonotype: This may be a read error: a much more frequent sequence differs by one nucleotide. The DNA is left out, because the CDR3 cannot be placed on it with certainty; the CDR3 is given as TCRdb lists it. The chain uses TRBV7-9 and TRBJ2-1; the table's D call of TRBD1 was not tested on the DNA. The CDR3 length equals 15 residues, ends included. Germline V lookup: CDR1 SEHNR, CDR2 FQNEAQ (reference sequence). Here the CDR3 reads CASSLGFGGGNEQLF.

This clonotype was picked up a small number of times. V usage is TRBV7-3 and J usage is TRBJ2-2; unclear D gene. V lost 5 bases to trimming and J lost 4 bases, with 17 bases between them. The length of the CDR3 is 16 residues. Germline V lookup: CDR1 SGHTA, CDR2 FQGTGA. Here the CDR3 reads CASSQDSGFSTGELFF. In nucleotides, the CDR3 is TGTGCCAGCAGCCAAGATTCCGGGTTTTCCACCGGGGAGCTGTTTTTT.

With respect to this clonotype: The germline gene is not matched at one end of the junction; a read error may be the cause. The chain couples TRBV11-2 to TRBJ1-1, with 9 bases matching TRBD1. The CDR3 contains 13 residues. The V gene's germline CDR1 is SGHAT and CDR2 FQNNGV. The CDR3 region is CASSQTGGAEASF. In DNA, the CDR3 is TGTGCCAGCAGCCAGACAGGGGGAGCTGAAGCTTCCTTT.

This clonotype was picked up a small number of times. V usage is TRBV7-9 and J usage is TRBJ2-6; 7 bases are shared with TRBD1. The germline CDR1 and CDR2 sequences are SEHNR and FQNEAQ (reference sequence). This CDR3 region has 16 residues. Trimming took 4 bases from V and 3 from J; bases not matched to a gene: 6. CDR3 amino acids: CASSSHRGYGANVLTF. The DNA of the CDR3 is TGTGCCAGCAGCTCCCACAGGGGCTATGGGGCCAACGTCCTGACTTTC.

This clonotype showed up many times. The chain employs TRBV30 and TRBJ1-2, with D perhaps matching TRBD1 (5 bases). CDR3 length: 15 residues. V gave up 3 bases and J gave up 2 bases, with 16 bases separating them. Germline CDR1 GTSNPN, CDR2 SVGIG (reference sequence). CDR3 region: CAWSQGLRTNYGYTF. The CDR3 DNA sequence: TGTGCCTGGAGCCAGGGCCTAAGGACCAACTATGGCTACACCTTC.

In its sample, this clonotype was seen many times. The V and J genes are TRBV2 and TRBJ2-3; weak D call: TRBD2 (6 bases). Germline lookup yields CDR1 SNHLY and CDR2 FYNNEI. The CDR3 runs 13 residues. V was pared by 2 bases and J by 4 bases, with 7 bases between. CDR3 sequence: CASSESGADTQYF. The CDR3 DNA is TGTGCCAGCAGTGAATCGGGGGCAGATACGCAGTATTTT.

This clonotype was seen more than once but under ten times. CDR3 amino acids: CASSWTLGGDTEAFF. DNA for the CDR3: TGTGCCAGCAGCTGGACATTGGGGGGAGACACTGAAGCTTTCTTT. The genes are TRBV5-6 and TRBJ1-1, with D possibly TRBD1 on 5 matching bases. Between the trimmed V and J ends, which lost 3 bases and 3 bases, there was a span of 15 bases. Germline CDR1 is SGHDT and CDR2 is YYEEEE. The CDR3 sequence is 15 residues long.

This clonotype has at least ten counts. J is TRBJ1-1 and V is TRBV4-1, with D maybe TRBD1 (5 bases). The germline V gene has CDR1 MGHRA and CDR2 YSYEKL. Trimming took off 2 bases at V and 1 base at J, with 11 bases between the two ends. This CDR3 region has 15 residues. CDR3 sequence (DNA): TGCGCCAGCAGCCAACTCACCACAGGGAACACTGAAGCTTTCTTT. This codes for CASSQLTTGNTEAFF.

About this clonotype itself: A much larger clone differs from this one at a single base, so this may be a read error. CDR3 sequence (DNA): TGTGCCAGCAGCGGGCTTGTGACAGAGCGGTTCTTC. Translated, it gives CASSGLVTERFF. V gene TRBV2 combines with J gene TRBJ2-1; D is perhaps TRBD1 (5 bases). This CDR3 comprises 12 residues. Germline V gene data show CDR1 as SNHLY and CDR2 as FYNNEI.

This clonotype has ten or more counts. The genes are TRBV28 and TRBJ2-3, with TRBD1 matching over 10 bases. The CDR3 runs 16 residues. With V trimmed by 6 bases and J by 6 bases, 12 bases remained unmatched. Germline V gene data show CDR1 as MDHEN and CDR2 as SYDVKM. The CDR3 nucleotides are TGTGCCAGCAGATCCGGACAGGGGGACCCACGGGATACGCAGTATTTT. This sequence encodes CASRSGQGDPRDTQYF.

This sequence joins TRBV5-1 and TRBJ2-2; no definite D call. The CDR3 is 16 amino acids. Germline V gene data show CDR1 as SGHRS and CDR2 as YFSETQ. The V and J ends lost 2 bases and 0 bases respectively, with 11 bases between them. CDR3 sequence: CASSLNQNANTGELFF. CDR3 DNA: TGCGCCAGCAGCTTAAACCAGAATGCGAACACCGGGGAGCTGTTTTTT.

The chain uses TRBV20-1 and TRBJ2-2; weak D call: TRBD2 (6 bases). Deletions cut 2 bases from V and 1 base from J, with 11 bases between. The CDR3 runs to 15 residues. The germline CDR1 and CDR2 sequences are DFQATT and SNEGSKA (reference sequence). The CDR3 loop is CSARRGTGNTGELFF. In DNA form, the CDR3 reads TGCAGTGCTAGACGCGGGACGGGGAACACCGGGGAGCTGTTTTTT.

The rearrangement uses TRBV10-3 and TRBJ2-7; 8 nucleotides agree with TRBD1. After removal of 6 bases from V and 0 bases from J, the junction contained 4 bases not matched to a gene. The CDR3 has 14 residues. Germline V gene lookup returns CDR1 ENHRY and CDR2 SYGVKD. CDR3 sequence reads: CAIRADRGSYEQYF. The CDR3 coding sequence is TGTGCCATCAGGGCAGACAGGGGCTCCTACGAGCAGTACTTC.

The chain has TRBV5-6 and TRBJ2-7; D is perhaps TRBD2 (6 bases). The CDR3 totals 15 residues. V lost 4 bases to trimming and J lost 2 bases, with 16 bases between them. The V gene's germline CDR1 is SGHDT and CDR2 YYEEEE. CDR3 DNA: TGTGCCAGCAGCCCTGCCTGGGGAGGAGCCTACGAGCAGTACTTC. Translation: CASSPAWGGAYEQYF.